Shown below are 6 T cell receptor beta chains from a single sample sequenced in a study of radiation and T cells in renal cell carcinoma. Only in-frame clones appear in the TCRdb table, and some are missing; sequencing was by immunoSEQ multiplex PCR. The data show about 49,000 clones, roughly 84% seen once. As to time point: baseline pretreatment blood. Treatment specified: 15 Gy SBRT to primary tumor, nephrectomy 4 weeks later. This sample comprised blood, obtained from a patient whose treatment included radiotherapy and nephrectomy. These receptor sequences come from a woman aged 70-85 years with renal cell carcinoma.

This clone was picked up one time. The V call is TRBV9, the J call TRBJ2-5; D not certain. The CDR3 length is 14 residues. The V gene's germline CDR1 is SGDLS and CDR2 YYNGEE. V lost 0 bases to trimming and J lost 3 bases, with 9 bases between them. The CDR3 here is CASSVGWSKETQYF. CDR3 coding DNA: TGTGCCAGCAGCGTAGGGTGGTCAAAAGAGACCCAGTACTTC.

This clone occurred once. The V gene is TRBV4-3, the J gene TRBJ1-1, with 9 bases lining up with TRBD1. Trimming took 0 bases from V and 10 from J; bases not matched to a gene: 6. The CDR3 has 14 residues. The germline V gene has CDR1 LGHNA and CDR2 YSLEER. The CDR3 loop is CASSQEQGAQAAFF. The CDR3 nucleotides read TGCGCCAGCAGCCAAGAACAGGGGGCGCAGGCAGCTTTCTTT.

CDR3 nucleotides: TGCGCCAGCGGAGATAGCGTGCGCCACGGGGAGCTGTTTTTT. Encoded protein: CASGDSVRHGELFF. V is TRBV10-1 and J is TRBJ2-2; D may be TRBD2 (5 bases). With 8 bases removed from V and 7 bases from J, the gap between germline ends came to 17 bases. Germline V gene data show CDR1 as WNHNN and CDR2 as SYGVQD (reference sequence). The CDR3 runs 14 residues.

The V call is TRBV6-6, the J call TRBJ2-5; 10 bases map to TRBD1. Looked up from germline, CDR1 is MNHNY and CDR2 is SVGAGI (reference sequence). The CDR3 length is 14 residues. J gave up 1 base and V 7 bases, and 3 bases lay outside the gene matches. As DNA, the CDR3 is TGTGCCAGCATGGGACAGGGGTCCCAAGAGACCCAGTACTTC. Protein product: CASMGQGSQETQYF.

As DNA, the CDR3 is TGTGCCAGCAGTGAGGGGCAGGTGATGGTGCCCCAGCATTTT. Encoded protein: CASSEGQVMVPQHF. The chain couples TRBV6-1 to TRBJ1-5; perhaps TRBD1 as D (5 bases). Germline V gene data show CDR1 as MNHNS and CDR2 as SASEGT. CDR3 length equals 14 residues. V was trimmed by 3 bases and J by 9 bases, leaving 15 bases between them.

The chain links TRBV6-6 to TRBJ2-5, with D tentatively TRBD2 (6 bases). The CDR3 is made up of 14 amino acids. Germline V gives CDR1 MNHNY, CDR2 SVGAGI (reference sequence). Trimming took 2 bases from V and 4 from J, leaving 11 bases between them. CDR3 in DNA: TGTGCCAGCAGTTACGTTGCGGGGTTAGAGACCCAGTACTTC. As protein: CASSYVAGLETQYF.